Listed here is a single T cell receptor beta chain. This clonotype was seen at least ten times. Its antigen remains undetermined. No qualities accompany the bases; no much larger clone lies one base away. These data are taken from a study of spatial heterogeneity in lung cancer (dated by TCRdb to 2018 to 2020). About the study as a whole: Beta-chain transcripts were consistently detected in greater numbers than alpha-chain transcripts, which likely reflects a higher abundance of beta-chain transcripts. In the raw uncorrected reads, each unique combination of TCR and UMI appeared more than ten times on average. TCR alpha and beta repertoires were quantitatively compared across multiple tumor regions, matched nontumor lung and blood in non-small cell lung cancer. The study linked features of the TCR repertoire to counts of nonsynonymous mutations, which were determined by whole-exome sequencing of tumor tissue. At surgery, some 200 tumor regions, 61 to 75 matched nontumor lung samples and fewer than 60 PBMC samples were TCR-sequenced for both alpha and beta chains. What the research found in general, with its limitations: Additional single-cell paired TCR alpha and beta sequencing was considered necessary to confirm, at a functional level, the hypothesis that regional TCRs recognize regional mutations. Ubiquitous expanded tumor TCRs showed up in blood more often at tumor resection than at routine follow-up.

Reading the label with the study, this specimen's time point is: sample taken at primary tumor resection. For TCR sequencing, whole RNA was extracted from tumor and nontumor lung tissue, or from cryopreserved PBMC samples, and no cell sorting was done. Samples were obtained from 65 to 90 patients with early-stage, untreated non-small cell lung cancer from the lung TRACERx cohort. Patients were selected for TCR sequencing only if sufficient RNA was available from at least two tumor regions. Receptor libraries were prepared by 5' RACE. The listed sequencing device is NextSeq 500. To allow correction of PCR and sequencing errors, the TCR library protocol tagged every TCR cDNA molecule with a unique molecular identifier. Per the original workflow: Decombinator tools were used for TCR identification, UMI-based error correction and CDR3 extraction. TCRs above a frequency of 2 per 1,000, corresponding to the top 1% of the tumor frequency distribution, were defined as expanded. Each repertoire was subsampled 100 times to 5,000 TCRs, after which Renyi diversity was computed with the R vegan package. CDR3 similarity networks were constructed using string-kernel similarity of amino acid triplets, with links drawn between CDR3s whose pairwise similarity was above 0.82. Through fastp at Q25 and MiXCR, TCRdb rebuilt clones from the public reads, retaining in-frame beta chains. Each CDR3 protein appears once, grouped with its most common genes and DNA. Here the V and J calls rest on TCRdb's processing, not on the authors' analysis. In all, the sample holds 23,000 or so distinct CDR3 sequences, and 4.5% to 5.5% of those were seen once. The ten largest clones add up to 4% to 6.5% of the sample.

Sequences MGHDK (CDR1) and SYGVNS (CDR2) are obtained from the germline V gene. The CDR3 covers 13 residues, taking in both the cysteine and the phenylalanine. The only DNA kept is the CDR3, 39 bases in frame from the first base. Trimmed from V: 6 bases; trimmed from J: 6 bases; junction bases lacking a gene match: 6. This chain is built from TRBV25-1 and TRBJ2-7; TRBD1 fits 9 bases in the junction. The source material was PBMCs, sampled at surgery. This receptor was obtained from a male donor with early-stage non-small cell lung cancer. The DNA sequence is TGTGCCAGCAGGGATACAGGGGGCGGCGAGCAGTACTTC. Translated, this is CASRDTGGGEQYF.